This T cell receptor beta chain was sequenced in a study of response to subunit inactivated influenza vaccine. TCRdb fed the RT-PCR reads into MiXCR, producing one record per CDR3 protein. The table has roughly 500,000 distinct CDR3 sequences, approximately 20% seen once; the top ten hold approximately 3%. This clonotype was detected ten times or more. The V and J ends lost 2 bases and 8 bases respectively, with 12 bases between them. Germline lookup yields CDR1 DFQATT and CDR2 SNEGSKA (reference sequence). CDR3 length: 12 residues. These records were also assigned to another study, of T cells expressing NK-cell markers. That work states: Synthesis of TCR beta cDNA relied on 5'RACE template switching carrying UMIs. CD3+CD56+NKG2C+, CD3+CD56+NKG2C- and CD3+CD56-NKG2C+ T cells, once sorted, supplied the TCR beta repertoires. Researchers report these clonotypes also headed the CD3+CD56-NKG2C+ fraction in four donors. Clarity on HCMV specificity was lacking for the expanded NKG2C+ T cell clones.

This rearrangement joins TRBV20-1 to TRBJ2-5; D might be TRBD2 (5 bases). The sample here was CD4+ T cells sorted from PBMCs, taken about 11 days after vaccination. This receptor was taken from a man aged 50 to 60 who received an inactivated influenza vaccine. The CDR3 protein is CSARPTAVTQYF. The DNA for the CDR3 is TGCAGTGCTAGACCCACAGCGGTAACCCAGTACTTC.